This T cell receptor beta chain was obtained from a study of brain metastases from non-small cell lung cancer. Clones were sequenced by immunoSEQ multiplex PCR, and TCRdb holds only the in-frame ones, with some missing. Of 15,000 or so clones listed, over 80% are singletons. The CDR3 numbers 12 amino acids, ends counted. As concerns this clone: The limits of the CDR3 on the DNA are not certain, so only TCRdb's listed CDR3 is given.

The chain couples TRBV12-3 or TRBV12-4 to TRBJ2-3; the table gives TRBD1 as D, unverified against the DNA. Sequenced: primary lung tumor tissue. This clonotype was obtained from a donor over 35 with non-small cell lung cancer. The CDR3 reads CASSFGQGAGYF.